Included here is one T cell receptor (beta chain) sequence, with context. TCRdb's copy holds only in-frame clones and misses some; the assay was immunoSEQ multiplex PCR. The data contain 65,000 to 95,000 clones, around 89% of them singletons. This entry is derived from a study of OX40 agonist ivuxolimab in advanced cancers. Trimming took 6 bases from V and 4 from J, leaving 18 bases between them. The CDR3 has 15 residues. Germline values: CDR1 MNHEY, CDR2 SVGAGI. The chain couples TRBV6-5 to TRBJ1-2, with a possible D match to TRBD1 (6 bases). The TCR comes from an adult with an advanced solid tumor such as melanoma, head and neck, liver or kidney cancer. The source material was CD4+ or CD8+ T cells sorted from blood, sampled in a trial of the OX40 agonist ivuxolimab. The CDR3 protein is CASSSGRRTVYGYTF. The DNA for the CDR3 is TGTGCCAGCAGCTCTGGACGGAGGACAGTCTATGGCTACACCTTC.